These 16 T cell receptor beta chains were all obtained from the same sample, sequenced in a study of blood T cells in healthy people across ages. PCR was performed a second time for roughly 6 to 12 cycles using a sample-barcoded 5' primer and a J-beta primer mix. In TCRdb, the 5' RACE reads were re-called with MiXCR into one record per CDR3 protein. The sample contains about 570,000 distinct CDR3 sequences, approximately 25% of which appear only once. The sequencing sample was made of blood. The source of these receptors is a woman in her sixties or seventies in good health.

The V gene is TRBV12-5, the J gene TRBJ2-5; 8 positions agree with TRBD2. This CDR3 is 15 amino acids long. With 10 bases clipped from V and 7 bases from J, the junction kept 17 bases outside the gene matches. Germline values: CDR1 LGHNT, CDR2 FRNRAP. The CDR3 loop reads CATTGGGIARVTQYF. CDR3 DNA: TGTGCTACGACTGGCGGGGGGATTGCCCGGGTGACCCAGTACTTC.

The chain is built from TRBV7-9 and TRBJ1-3; no clear D. CDR3 length: 15 amino acids. CDR1 is SEHNR, CDR2 FQNEAQ, per germline (reference sequence). The V end lost 10 bases, the J end lost 7 bases, and 23 bases lay between the germline ends. DNA of the CDR3: TGTGCCACCAGTTTCAGGCGGGAAAGGCGGAACACCATATATTTT. Encoded protein: CATSFRRERRNTIYF.

The chain is built from TRBV29-1 and TRBJ2-3; 8 positions agree with TRBD1. Germline CDR1 and CDR2: SQVTM and ANQGSEA. The CDR3 runs to 13 residues. V lost 6 bases, J lost 2 bases, and 4 bases stayed unmatched. The CDR3 DNA follows: TGCAGCGTGACGGGACAGGACACAGATACGCAGTATTTT. This encodes CSVTGQDTDTQYF.

This clonotype came up a few times. This rearrangement joins TRBV6-6 to TRBJ1-1; D not certain. In germline, CDR1 is MNHNY, CDR2 SVGAGI (reference sequence). CDR3 length equals 14 residues. The V end was cut by 2 bases, the J end by 3 bases, with 10 bases between. CDR3 protein: CASSYPGRDTEAFF. Written as DNA, the CDR3 is TGTGCCAGCAGTTACCCGGGGAGGGACACTGAAGCTTTCTTT.

The chain employs TRBV28 and TRBJ2-7; D unresolved. The V gene's germline CDR1 is MDHEN and CDR2 SYDVKM. This CDR3 comprises 12 residues. Trimming removed 7 bases at V and 1 base at J, with 8 bases between. The CDR3 protein is CASTRASYEQYF. The CDR3 coding sequence is TGTGCCAGCACCCGAGCGTCCTACGAGCAGTACTTC.

The CDR3 DNA follows: TGTGCCAGCAGGCGGGTCTATGGCTACACCTTC. Residues: CASRRVYGYTF. The J gene is TRBJ1-2, the V gene TRBV6-5; D is undetermined. Trimming removed 6 bases at V and 4 bases at J, with 6 bases between. The CDR3 has 11 residues. The germline V gene has CDR1 MNHEY and CDR2 SVGAGI.

The chain joins TRBV18 to TRBJ1-2; D remains unclear. Trimming cost V 2 bases and J 7 bases, with 20 bases left between them. Germline CDR1 reads KGHSH; CDR2 reads LQKENI. The CDR3 extends over 16 amino acids. CDR3 protein: CASSPSVGGTSTGYTF. As DNA, the CDR3 is TGTGCCAGCTCACCAAGCGTCGGAGGCACCTCAACTGGCTACACCTTC.

This clonotype appeared a few times. A junction boundary mismatches the germline segment, possibly from a read error. This chain links TRBV7-6 with TRBJ1-1; 10 bases are a match to TRBD1. CDR1 is SGHVS, CDR2 FNYEAQ, per germline. This CDR3 is built from 17 residues. The CDR3 loop is CANSSKARGQGSVEAFF. The CDR3 nucleotides are TGTGCCAACAGCTCAAAAGCGAGGGGACAGGGGTCGGTTGAAGCTTTCTTT.

The chain combines TRBV7-2 with TRBJ1-1; D is uncertain. V dropped 3 bases and J dropped 2 bases, with 10 bases sitting between them. Germline CDR1 SGHTA, CDR2 FQGNSA. CDR3 size: 14 residues. The chain's CDR3 is CASSFQVSNTEAFF. In DNA, the CDR3 is TGTGCCAGCAGCTTCCAAGTAAGCAACACTGAAGCTTTCTTT.

This clonotype has just a few counts. This chain's CDR3 is CASKPVGPIGPQHF. The CDR3 DNA sequence: TGTGCCAGCAAACCAGTAGGGCCCATCGGGCCCCAGCATTTT. The V gene is TRBV27, the J gene TRBJ1-5; D remains ambiguous. Germline CDR1 MNHEY, CDR2 SMNVEV (reference sequence). Trimming took off 7 bases at V and 9 bases at J, with 19 bases between the two ends. The CDR3 covers 14 residues.

On this clonotype: A junction boundary mismatches the germline segment, possibly from a read error. The rearrangement uses TRBV12-3 or TRBV12-4 and TRBJ2-3; D unclear. This CDR3 has 11 residues. The CDR3 DNA reads as TGTGCCAGAATGAGATCAGATACGCAATATTTT. It specifies CARMRSDTQYF.

In this sample, this clonotype turned up a few times. One junction end disagrees with the germline gene, perhaps due to a read error. The chain recombines TRBV2 with TRBJ2-5; D possibly corresponds to TRBD1 (5 bases). The CDR3 has 13 residues. Germline CDR1 and CDR2: SNHLY and FYNNEI. The DNA for the CDR3 is TGTGCCGGCAGTGACGACAGCCAAGAGACCCAGTACTTC. Translated: CAGSDDSQETQYF.

CDR3 region: CAISEGPRGSPLHF. The CDR3 DNA reads TGTGCCATCAGTGAAGGACCGCGGGGCTCACCCCTCCACTTT. The chain combines TRBV10-3 with TRBJ1-6; tentatively, D is TRBD1 (5 bases). CDR3 length: 14 amino acids. In germline, CDR1 is ENHRY, CDR2 SYGVKD. Trimming removed 3 bases at V and 10 bases at J, with 13 bases between.

The count of this clonotype is one. The chain has TRBV7-9 and TRBJ1-1, with unresolved D. Trimming took 1 base from V and 2 from J, leaving 14 bases between them. Germline V gene sequence: CDR1 SEHNR, CDR2 FQNEAQ (reference sequence). This CDR3 has 16 residues. In DNA form, the CDR3 reads TGTGCCAGCAGCTTAGGTTTAACGGATTTAAACACTGAAGCTTTCTTT. Amino acids: CASSLGLTDLNTEAFF.

This chain's CDR3 is CASSQDRREGTIYF. The DNA of the CDR3 is TGTGCCAGCAGCCAAGATCGGAGAGAGGGCACCATATATTTT. The chain links TRBV4-2 to TRBJ1-3; no clear D gene. V was shortened by 0 bases and J by 9 bases, with 12 bases between the two germline ends. Germline CDR1 reads LGHNA; CDR2 reads YNFKEQ. This CDR3 has 14 residues.

This chain links TRBV6-6 with TRBJ1-1; 8 bases fit TRBD1. The ends lost 4 bases at V and 4 bases at J; junction bases unmatched: 2. This CDR3 has 13 amino acids. CDR1 MNHNY and CDR2 SVGAGI come from the germline V gene (reference sequence). CDR3 amino acids: CASSSGQVTEAFF. In DNA form, the CDR3 reads TGTGCCAGCAGTTCGGGACAGGTCACTGAAGCTTTCTTT.